A single sample is the source of the 12 T cell receptor beta chains below, sequenced in a study of T cell responses to AZD1222 COVID-19 vaccine. TCRdb keeps only in-frame clones here, not all; method: immunoSEQ multiplex PCR. The sample consists of approximately 200,000 clones, just over 90% of them appearing once. The source material was peripheral blood, sampled 28 days after the second AZD1222 dose. Source of these receptors: an adult who received the AZD1222 COVID-19 vaccine.

This clone appeared a single time. The gene calls are TRBV3-1 (or the pseudogene TRBV3-2) and TRBJ2-5; D might be TRBD1 (5 bases). The CDR3 is 13 residues long. CDR1 is LGHDT, CDR2 YNNKEL, per germline (reference sequence). With 4 bases removed from V and 1 base from J, the gap between germline ends came to 7 bases. The CDR3 reads CASSPTAQETQYF. In DNA, the CDR3 is TGTGCCAGCAGCCCGACAGCCCAAGAGACCCAGTACTTC.

This clone is a singleton in its sample. The V and J genes are TRBV6-1 and TRBJ2-7; D not resolved. The germline V gene encodes CDR1 MNHNS and CDR2 SASEGT. The length of the CDR3 is 12 residues. The V end lost 3 bases, the J end lost 2 bases, and 5 bases lay between the germline ends. The DNA of the CDR3 is TGTGCCAGCAGTGATAGGGCCTACGAGCAGTACTTC. Translating it yields CASSDRAYEQYF.

This chain links TRBV6-1 with TRBJ2-1, with D maybe TRBD2 (6 bases). From germline, CDR1 is MNHNS and CDR2 SASEGT. The CDR3 has 19 residues. V was pared by 3 bases and J by 5 bases, with 26 bases between. The CDR3 protein is CASSDKGGADTVADNEQFF. The CDR3 DNA follows: TGTGCCAGCAGTGATAAGGGAGGCGCGGACACTGTAGCGGACAATGAGCAGTTCTTC.

Written as DNA, the CDR3 is TGTGCCAGCAGCCAAGCTGAAGGGAACACTGAAGCTTTCTTT. Translation: CASSQAEGNTEAFF. The gene calls are TRBV4-2 and TRBJ1-1; D is ambiguous. Per germline, CDR1 LGHNA and CDR2 YNFKEQ. The CDR3 has 14 amino acids. V shed 1 base and J shed 1 base, with 7 bases lying between them.

The V gene is TRBV3-1 (or the pseudogene TRBV3-2), the J gene TRBJ1-3; tentatively, D is TRBD1 (6 bases). This CDR3 is built from 15 residues. Germline CDR1 is LGHDT and CDR2 is YNNKEL (reference sequence). V was cut by 1 base and J by 2 bases, with 9 bases left in between. The CDR3 bases are TGTGCCAGCAGCCAAGGAGCAGGGGCTGGAAACACCATATATTTT. Amino acids: CASSQGAGAGNTIYF.

This sequence joins TRBV25-1 and TRBJ1-4, with TRBD1 identical over 7 bases. V was pared by 7 bases and J by 5 bases, with 4 bases of the junction left unmatched. The CDR3 spans 13 residues. Looked up from germline, CDR1 is MGHDK and CDR2 is SYGVNS. This CDR3 reads CASTGQNNEKLFF. Here the CDR3 DNA reads TGTGCCAGCACGGGACAGAACAATGAAAAACTGTTTTTT.

As concerns this clone: The junction and the germline gene differ at one end; a read error may be behind it. V usage is TRBV12-5 and J usage is TRBJ2-3; D possibly corresponds to TRBD2 (5 bases). The CDR3 consists of 13 residues. The germline V gene has CDR1 LGHNT and CDR2 FRNRAP. This CDR3 is CASALTNTDTQYF. CDR3 nucleotides: TGTGCTAGTGCTTTGACTAACACAGATACGCAGTATTTT.

The genes are TRBV3-1 (or the pseudogene TRBV3-2) and TRBJ1-3; 11 bases map to TRBD1. Trimming took 2 bases from V and 4 from J; bases not matched to a gene: 7. The germline CDR1 and CDR2 sequences are LGHDT and YNNKEL (reference sequence). This CDR3 comprises 17 residues. CDR3: CASSQQDRGRVGNTIYF. The CDR3 bases are TGTGCCAGCAGCCAACAGGACAGGGGGCGCGTGGGAAACACCATATATTTT.

The rearrangement uses TRBV28 and TRBJ2-5; weak D call: TRBD2 (5 bases). Germline-derived CDR1 and CDR2 are MDHEN and SYDVKM. The ends were cut back, 2 bases at V and 10 bases at J, with 11 bases in the middle. This CDR3 has 12 amino acids. The DNA of the CDR3 is TGTGCCAGCAGTTTAATTCCACGGGGCCAGTACTTC. Its protein is CASSLIPRGQYF.

The J gene is TRBJ1-2, the V gene TRBV3-1 (or the pseudogene TRBV3-2); no clear D. The CDR3 sequence is 15 residues long. The germline CDR1 and CDR2 sequences are LGHDT and YNNKEL (reference sequence). The V end was cut by 2 bases, the J end by 6 bases, with 16 bases between. CDR3 sequence (DNA): TGTGCCAGCAGCCAAAACCCCAGGTTATGGGATGGCTACACCTTC. Its protein product is CASSQNPRLWDGYTF.

This chain joins TRBV5-1 and TRBJ2-5, with a tentative D call TRBD2 (5 bases). The germline V gene encodes CDR1 SGHRS and CDR2 YFSETQ. The CDR3 is made up of 15 amino acids. With 0 bases removed from V and 2 bases from J, the gap between germline ends came to 11 bases. CDR3 sequence reads: CASSLALSGQETQYF. The DNA of the CDR3 is TGCGCCAGCAGCTTGGCTTTATCGGGGCAAGAGACCCAGTACTTC.

This clone was observed a few times. The rearrangement joins TRBV18 to TRBJ1-6, with 9 bases lining up with TRBD1. The CDR3 sequence is 16 residues long. The J segment lost 7 bases and the V segment lost 6 bases, leaving 10 bases of the junction unmatched. Germline V gene lookup returns CDR1 KGHSH and CDR2 LQKENI. CDR3 sequence: CASSPGQGVQNSPLHF. In DNA form, the CDR3 reads TGTGCCAGCTCTCCGGGACAGGGAGTCCAAAATTCACCCCTCCACTTT.